This TCR beta chain was observed in a study of blood T cell repertoires in COVID-19. Profiled with immunoSEQ multiplex PCR; TCRdb holds only in-frame clones, not every one. The sample lists fewer than 200,000 clones, about 74% occurring once. The V segment lost 2 bases and the J segment 11 bases; nucleotides outside the gene matches: 9. This CDR3 has 14 residues. CDR1 and CDR2 (germline): MNHNY, SVGAGI (reference sequence). Sequenced material: peripheral blood. The chain couples TRBV6-6 to TRBJ1-1, with 9 bases identical to TRBD1. This clonotype was obtained from a woman of 80 years or more with acute or convalescent COVID-19. Here the CDR3 reads CASSYPQGAGVAFF. CDR3 in DNA: TGTGCCAGCAGTTACCCACAGGGGGCTGGGGTTGCTTTCTTT.